The T cell receptor beta chain described here comes from a study of metastatic and nonmetastatic thyroid tumors. All patients reached thyroid surgery having received no treatment beforehand. The table lists this clone with a few counts. The antigen is undetermined. Overall study findings and caveats: When malignant thyroid tumors were compared with benign nodules, TCR beta diversity was reportedly significantly higher in the malignant tumors. This held in both blood and tumor samples.

In germline, CDR1 is MNHNS, CDR2 SASEGT. Trimming at V came to 6 bases and at J to 3 bases, leaving 8 bases not matched to a gene. There are 14 residues in the CDR3. MiXCR re-clonotyped the PCR reads for TCRdb. The sample has about 11,000 clones, under 35% seen once. The gene calls are TRBV6-1 and TRBJ2-7, with 7 bases that match TRBD2. This TCR was recovered from a female donor with papillary thyroid cancer or a benign thyroid nodule (not recorded which). Some clones in this sample may be carry-over from other donors' samples. Sequenced sample: tumor tissue. Here the CDR3 DNA reads TGTGCCAGCAGCCATACTAGCGACCACTACGAGCAGTACTTC. Amino acid sequence: CASSHTSDHYEQYF.